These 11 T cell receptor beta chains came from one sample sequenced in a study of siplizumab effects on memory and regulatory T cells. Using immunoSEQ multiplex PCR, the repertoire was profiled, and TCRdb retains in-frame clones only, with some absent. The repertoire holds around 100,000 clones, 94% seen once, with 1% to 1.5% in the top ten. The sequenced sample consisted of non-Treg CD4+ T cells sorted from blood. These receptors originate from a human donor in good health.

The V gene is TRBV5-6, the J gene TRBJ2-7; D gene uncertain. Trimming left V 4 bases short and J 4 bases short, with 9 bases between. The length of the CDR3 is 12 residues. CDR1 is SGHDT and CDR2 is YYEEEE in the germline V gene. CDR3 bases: TGTGCCAGCAGCACCCCCGGTTACGAGCAGTACTTC. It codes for CASSTPGYEQYF.

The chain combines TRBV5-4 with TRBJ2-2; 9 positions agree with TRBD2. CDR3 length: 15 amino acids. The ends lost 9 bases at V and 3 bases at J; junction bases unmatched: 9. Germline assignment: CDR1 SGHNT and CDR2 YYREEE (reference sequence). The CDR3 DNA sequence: TGTGCCACCAGTGGCGGGAGGGCTTACACCGGGGAGCTGTTTTTT. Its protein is CATSGGRAYTGELFF.

Here the CDR3 DNA reads TGCGCCAGCGCAGGAGGCAGGGATGGTGGAAACACCATATATTTT. As protein: CASAGGRDGGNTIYF. The chain links TRBV5-1 to TRBJ1-3; TRBD1 might be the D (5 bases). Germline-derived CDR1 and CDR2 are SGHRS and YFSETQ. V dropped 7 bases and J dropped 3 bases, with 17 bases sitting between them. The CDR3 is made up of 15 amino acids.

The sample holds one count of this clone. The CDR3, as DNA: TGTGCCACCAGCATGGGACAAGGAAGTTACGAGCAGTACTTC. Protein product: CATSMGQGSYEQYF. The V and J genes are TRBV15 and TRBJ2-7; possibly TRBD1 for D (6 bases). The CDR3 sequence is 14 residues long. CDR1 LNHNV and CDR2 YYDKDF come from the germline V gene (reference sequence). Trimming stripped 4 bases from V and 4 bases from J, with 14 bases between.

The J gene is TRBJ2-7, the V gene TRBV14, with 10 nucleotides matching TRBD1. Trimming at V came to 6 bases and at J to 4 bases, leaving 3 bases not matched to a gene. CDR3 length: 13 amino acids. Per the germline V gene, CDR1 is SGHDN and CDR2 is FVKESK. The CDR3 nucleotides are TGTGCCAGCAGGACAGGGGGCGGATACGAGCAGTACTTC. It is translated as CASRTGGGYEQYF.

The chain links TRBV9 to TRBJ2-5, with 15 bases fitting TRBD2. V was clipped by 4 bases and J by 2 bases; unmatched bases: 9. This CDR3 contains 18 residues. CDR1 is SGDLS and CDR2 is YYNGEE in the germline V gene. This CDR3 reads CASSPGTSGRPGQETQYF. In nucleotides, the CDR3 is TGTGCCAGCAGCCCCGGGACTAGCGGGAGGCCAGGTCAAGAGACCCAGTACTTC.

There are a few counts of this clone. In DNA, the CDR3 is TGTGCCAGCAGCTACGCTCAGGGTAAGCGGGCTTTCTTT. It is translated as CASSYAQGKRAFF. The genes are TRBV13 and TRBJ1-1; the D gene is possibly TRBD1 (5 bases). V lost 4 bases to trimming and J lost 11 bases, with 17 bases between them. This CDR3 contains 13 residues. Germline values: CDR1 PRHDT, CDR2 FYEKMQ (reference sequence).

The CDR3 sequence: CASSVAGSDEQYF. The DNA for the CDR3 is TGTGCCAGCAGTGTTGCAGGGTCGGACGAGCAGTACTTC. The chain has TRBV25-1 and TRBJ2-7; perhaps TRBD1 as D (5 bases). There are 13 residues in the CDR3. Trimming shortened V by 4 bases and J by 5 bases, and 12 bases separated the two germline ends. Germline lookup yields CDR1 MGHDK and CDR2 SYGVNS.

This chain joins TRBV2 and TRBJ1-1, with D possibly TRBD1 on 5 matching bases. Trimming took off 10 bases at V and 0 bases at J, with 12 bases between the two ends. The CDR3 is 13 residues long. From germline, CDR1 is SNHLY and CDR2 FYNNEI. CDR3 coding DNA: TGTGCCACCCATTTGGACATGAACACTGAAGCTTTCTTT. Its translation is CATHLDMNTEAFF.

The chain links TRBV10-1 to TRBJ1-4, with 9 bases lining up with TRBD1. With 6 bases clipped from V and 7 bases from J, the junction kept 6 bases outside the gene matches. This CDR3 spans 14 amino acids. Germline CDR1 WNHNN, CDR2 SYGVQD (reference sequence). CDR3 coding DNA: TGCGCCAGCAGCTCCGGACAGGGGAGTGAAAAACTGTTTTTT. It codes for CASSSGQGSEKLFF.

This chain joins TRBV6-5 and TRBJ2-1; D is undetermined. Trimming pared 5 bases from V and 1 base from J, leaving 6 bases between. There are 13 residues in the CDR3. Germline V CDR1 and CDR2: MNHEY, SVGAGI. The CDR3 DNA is TGTGCCAGCAGTGAAACTTCCTACAATGAGCAGTTCTTC. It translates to CASSETSYNEQFF.